The next 27 T cell receptor beta chains were all read from a single sample in a study of blood T cell repertoires in COVID-19. Clones were read by immunoSEQ multiplex PCR, and TCRdb kept only the in-frame ones, dropping some. The data contain a few hundred thousand clones, 85% to 90% of them singletons. The sample taken for sequencing was peripheral blood. All receptors derive from an elderly man with acute or convalescent COVID-19.

This chain links TRBV3-1 (or the pseudogene TRBV3-2) with TRBJ2-3; TRBD2 aligns across 7 bases. Germline CDR1 and CDR2: LGHDT and YNNKEL (reference sequence). The CDR3 sequence is 14 residues long. With V trimmed by 3 bases and J by 3 bases, 3 bases remained unmatched. In DNA form, the CDR3 reads TGTGCCAGCAGCCACCTCGGGAGGACAGATACGCAGTATTTT. Residues: CASSHLGRTDTQYF.

This clone was observed once. J is TRBJ1-3 and V is TRBV4-3; 7 bases agree with TRBD1. CDR1 and CDR2 from the germline V gene are LGHNA and YSLEER. The CDR3 extends over 15 amino acids. Germline trimming cut 2 bases from V and 5 bases from J; bases unmatched to any gene: 6. The CDR3 bases are TGCGCCAGCAGCCAACTTGGGACAGCCAGAAACACCATATATTTT. Its protein is CASSQLGTARNTIYF.

The J gene is TRBJ1-2, the V gene TRBV2; maybe TRBD1 (6 bases). CDR1 and CDR2 from the germline V gene are SNHLY and FYNNEI. V lost 4 bases and J 1 base, leaving 7 bases between the germline ends. CDR3 length equals 13 residues. CDR3 coding DNA: TGTGCCAGCAGTGGGGGGCGTAACTATGGCTACACCTTC. Translating it yields CASSGGRNYGYTF.

The chain has TRBV2 and TRBJ1-3, with TRBD1 matching 10 bases. The CDR3 consists of 15 residues. V was pared by 8 bases and J by 2 bases, with 6 bases of the junction left unmatched. CDR1 and CDR2 (germline): SNHLY, FYNNEI. Here the CDR3 reads CASGDRGRAGNTIYF. The CDR3 nucleotides are TGTGCCAGCGGGGACAGGGGTAGGGCTGGAAACACCATATATTTT.

V usage is TRBV7-9 and J usage is TRBJ2-2; TRBD1 matches 7 bases. This CDR3 region has 18 residues. Unmatched junction bases numbered 12, after V lost 5 bases and J lost 0 bases. Germline CDR1 is SEHNR and CDR2 is FQNEAQ (reference sequence). CDR3 sequence (DNA): TGTGCCAGCAGCACTTCCCTAGGGACAGCCGCGAACACCGGGGAGCTGTTTTTT. Residues: CASSTSLGTAANTGELFF. Supplemented by reference TRBV7-9 and TRBJ2-2, the full variable domain reads DTGVSQNPRHKITKRGQNVTFRCDPISEHNRLYWYRQTLGQGPEFLTYFQNEAQLEKSRLLSDRFSAERPKGSFSTLEIQRTEQGDSAMYLCASSTSLGTAANTGELFFGEGSRLTVL.

This chain uses TRBV28 with TRBJ2-3; the D gene is possibly TRBD2 (6 bases). V dropped 8 bases and J dropped 6 bases, with 21 bases sitting between them. CDR3 size: 15 residues. Germline lookup yields CDR1 MDHEN and CDR2 SYDVKM. CDR3 nucleotide sequence: TGTGCCAGCCCGCCTGGAACGGGAGACACGGATACGCAGTATTTT. This translates into CASPPGTGDTDTQYF.

This chain joins TRBV7-2 and TRBJ2-5, with TRBD1 as a possible D gene (6 bases). V lost 4 bases and J lost 4, with 16 bases in between. Germline V lookup: CDR1 SGHTA, CDR2 FQGNSA. The CDR3 has 15 amino acids. CDR3 residues: CASSYQGSIRETQYF. CDR3 bases: TGTGCCAGCAGCTACCAGGGGTCCATCCGAGAGACCCAGTACTTC.

The rearrangement uses TRBV19 and TRBJ2-3, with D possibly matching TRBD1 (5 bases). There are 17 residues in the CDR3. V was cut by 5 bases and J by 2 bases, with 20 bases left in between. Germline lookup yields CDR1 LNHDA and CDR2 SQIVND (reference sequence). The CDR3 here is CASSSGVGPGYTDTQYF. The DNA of the CDR3 is TGTGCCAGTAGTTCCGGAGTGGGGCCCGGATACACAGATACGCAGTATTTT.

This chain joins TRBV5-5 and TRBJ1-4; D is perhaps TRBD1 (5 bases). V lost 4 bases, J lost 5 bases, and 12 bases lay in between. Germline assignment: CDR1 SGHKS and CDR2 YYEKEE (reference sequence). CDR3 length equals 14 residues. The CDR3 nucleotides are TGTGCCAGCAGCCCCGGACACTCCAATGAAAAACTGTTTTTT. Translated: CASSPGHSNEKLFF.

This clone was counted only a few times. The chain couples TRBV24-1 to TRBJ2-3; D uncertain. The CDR3 has 15 residues. Trimming removed 3 bases at V and 0 bases at J, with 9 bases between. Germline CDR1 KGHDR, CDR2 SFDVKD. The CDR3 region is CATSDTRKSTDTQYF. The CDR3 nucleotides read TGTGCCACCAGTGATACGCGGAAAAGCACAGATACGCAGTATTTT.

The rearrangement uses TRBV7-2 and TRBJ2-7; 10 bases agree with TRBD2. The CDR3 has 15 amino acids. The germline gives CDR1 SGHTA, CDR2 FQGNSA. The V segment lost 0 bases and the J segment 4 bases; nucleotides outside the gene matches: 3. This CDR3 is CASSLARTSGYEQYF. The CDR3 region has the DNA TGTGCCAGCAGCTTAGCACGGACTAGCGGTTACGAGCAGTACTTC.

This sequence joins TRBV28 and TRBJ2-7, with a weak D call TRBD2 (5 bases). CDR1 and CDR2 (germline): MDHEN, SYDVKM. There are 14 residues in the CDR3. With 8 bases removed from V and 3 bases from J, the gap between germline ends came to 17 bases. The CDR3 coding sequence is TGTGCCAGCCGCGGACGGGGAATTGGCTACGAGCAGTACTTC. Amino acids: CASRGRGIGYEQYF.

V is TRBV3-1 (or the pseudogene TRBV3-2) and J is TRBJ2-7; 9 bases map to TRBD1. CDR1 LGHDT and CDR2 YNNKEL come from the germline V gene (reference sequence). V lost 1 base and J lost 6; bases outside the gene matches: 7. The CDR3 covers 15 residues. The CDR3 DNA follows: TGTGCCAGCAGCCAAGCCGGGACAGGGAATGGCGAGCAGTACTTC. Its protein is CASSQAGTGNGEQYF.

The V call is TRBV6-6, the J call TRBJ1-1; D is unresolved. The CDR3 length is 14 residues. Per the germline V gene, CDR1 is MNHNY and CDR2 is SVGAGI (reference sequence). The ends were cut back, 4 bases at V and 7 bases at J, with 16 bases in the middle. The DNA for the CDR3 is TGTGCCAGCAGTTTATGGGGAGAGGGAGGTGAAGCTTTCTTT. This encodes CASSLWGEGGEAFF.

V is TRBV4-2 and J is TRBJ1-1; no clear D gene. Germline V gene lookup returns CDR1 LGHNA and CDR2 YNFKEQ. The CDR3 is 15 residues long. V was cut by 1 base and J by 0 bases, with 9 bases left in between. The CDR3 nucleotides read TGTGCCAGCAGCCAAGTCTTCTCCGTGAACACTGAAGCTTTCTTT. Translation gives CASSQVFSVNTEAFF.

This sequence joins TRBV2 and TRBJ1-5; tentative D call: TRBD1 (6 bases). Germline assignment: CDR1 SNHLY and CDR2 FYNNEI. The V gene lost 2 bases and the J gene lost 3 bases, with 14 bases spanning the gap. CDR3 size: 16 residues. This CDR3 is CASSEQAGAYNQPQHF. The CDR3 region has the DNA TGTGCCAGCAGTGAACAGGCAGGGGCTTACAATCAGCCCCAGCATTTT.

The chain has TRBV15 and TRBJ1-1; 7 positions match TRBD1. The germline V gene encodes CDR1 LNHNV and CDR2 YYDKDF (reference sequence). CDR3 length equals 15 residues. V dropped 3 bases and J dropped 0; count of bases not matched to a gene: 4. This chain's CDR3 is CATSRGQSMNTEAFF. The CDR3 DNA is TGTGCCACCAGCAGGGGACAGAGTATGAACACTGAAGCTTTCTTT.

This CDR3 is CASSREFGYGYTF. The CDR3 nucleotides are TGTGCCAGCAGTAGGGAGTTTGGCTATGGCTACACCTTC. This chain joins TRBV6-4 and TRBJ1-2; D remains ambiguous. Germline V lookup: CDR1 MRHNA, CDR2 SNTAGT. Trimming cost V 5 bases and J 4 bases, with 11 bases left between them. The CDR3 is 13 amino acids.

The chain joins TRBV5-1 to TRBJ2-1; 7 nucleotides align to TRBD1. CDR1 SGHRS and CDR2 YFSETQ come from the germline V gene. With 4 bases clipped from V and 3 bases from J, the junction kept 7 bases outside the gene matches. CDR3 length: 15 residues. This CDR3 reads CASSGRDSLYNEQFF. For the CDR3, the DNA is TGCGCCAGCAGCGGCCGGGACAGCCTCTACAATGAGCAGTTCTTC.

The chain has TRBV11-2 and TRBJ1-1; D is perhaps TRBD1 (6 bases). CDR3 length: 12 residues. The germline CDR1 and CDR2 sequences are SGHAT and FQNNGV. The V end was cut by 3 bases, the J end by 7 bases, with 9 bases between. CDR3 sequence: CASSFRGFEAFF. The CDR3 nucleotides read TGTGCCAGCAGCTTCAGGGGTTTTGAAGCTTTCTTT.

This rearrangement joins TRBV15 to TRBJ1-6; TRBD1 aligns across 9 bases. V lost 3 bases, J lost 0 bases, and 15 bases stayed unmatched. This CDR3 is 21 amino acids long. CDR1 is LNHNV, CDR2 YYDKDF, per germline (reference sequence). The CDR3 DNA is TGTGCCACCAGCAGTGTTGGGACAGGGAATTTCGCGAGCTCCTATAATTCACCCCTCCACTTT. Translated: CATSSVGTGNFASSYNSPLHF.

This clone was picked up a small number of times. The genes are TRBV28 and TRBJ2-7; weak D call: TRBD2 (5 bases). Germline loops: CDR1 MDHEN, CDR2 SYDVKM. There are 15 residues in the CDR3. V dropped 2 bases and J dropped 0 bases, with 11 bases sitting between them. The CDR3 DNA sequence: TGTGCCAGCAGTTTACGGGGTGATTCCTCCTACGAGCAGTACTTC. This translates into CASSLRGDSSYEQYF.

The rearrangement links TRBV24-1 to TRBJ2-1; 9 bases align to TRBD1. After removal of 4 bases from V and 5 bases from J, the junction contained 5 bases not matched to a gene. Germline lookup yields CDR1 KGHDR and CDR2 SFDVKD. This CDR3 is built from 15 residues. The CDR3 region is CATSDPGQGNNEQFF. The CDR3 DNA reads as TGTGCCACCAGTGACCCGGGACAGGGAAACAATGAGCAGTTCTTC.

The chain carries TRBV27 and TRBJ1-1; D might be TRBD1 (5 bases). The CDR3 runs 17 residues. V lost 5 bases and J 1 base, leaving 20 bases between the germline ends. The V gene's germline CDR1 is MNHEY and CDR2 SMNVEV (reference sequence). CDR3 sequence: CASSDAAFGGKNTEAFF. The DNA of the CDR3 is TGTGCCAGCAGTGACGCCGCTTTTGGGGGGAAGAACACTGAAGCTTTCTTT.

This clone was seen only once. Here the CDR3 reads CASSLDRTGNTIYF. The CDR3 coding sequence is TGCGCCAGCAGCCTGGACAGAACTGGAAACACCATATATTTT. The gene calls are TRBV5-1 and TRBJ1-3, with D possibly TRBD1 on 6 matching bases. With 4 bases removed from V and 2 bases from J, the gap between germline ends came to 10 bases. Germline values: CDR1 SGHRS, CDR2 YFSETQ. The CDR3 covers 14 residues.

V gene TRBV18 combines with J gene TRBJ2-1; 9 nucleotides agree with TRBD1. The V segment lost 4 bases and the J segment 5 bases; nucleotides outside the gene matches: 6. CDR1 is KGHSH and CDR2 is LQKENI in the germline V gene. The CDR3 contains 15 residues. The CDR3 sequence is CASSQRDRVNNEQFF. In DNA form, the CDR3 reads TGTGCCAGCTCACAACGGGACAGGGTGAACAATGAGCAGTTCTTC. The variable domain in full, with the rest retrieved from reference TRBV18 and TRBJ2-1, is NAGVMQNPRHLVRRRGQEARLRCSPMKGHSHVYWYRQLPEEGLKFMVYLQKENIIDESGMPKERFSAEFPKEGPSILRIQQVVRGDSAAYFCASSQRDRVNNEQFFGPGTRLTVL.

This clone has just a few counts. This sequence joins TRBV7-2 and TRBJ2-7; D is unclear. V was pared by 2 bases and J by 0 bases, with 8 bases between. Germline CDR1 and CDR2: SGHTA and FQGNSA. This CDR3 region has 14 residues. CDR3 protein: CASSLFPSSYEQYF. The CDR3 region has the DNA TGTGCCAGCAGCTTATTTCCGAGCTCCTACGAGCAGTACTTC.